These 10 T cell receptor beta chains originate from one sample sequenced in a study of T-cell memory formation after mild COVID-19. TCRdb ran MiXCR on the 5' RACE reads and lists one entry per CDR3 protein. The data hold approximately 100,000 distinct CDR3 sequences, with around 10% observed a single time. Sequencing was performed on PBMCs or a T cell subset sorted from them (not recorded which). Source of these receptors: a man younger than 35 who had mild COVID-19 (a few samples of this study predate the infection). Cell type and time point are not known.

This clonotype was recorded a few times. V gene TRBV11-2 combines with J gene TRBJ2-7, with D perhaps matching TRBD2 (6 bases). The CDR3 is made up of 14 amino acids. V lost 8 bases to trimming and J lost 3 bases, with 17 bases between them. Germline loops: CDR1 SGHAT, CDR2 FQNNGV. The chain's CDR3 is CASRRAGRDYEQYF. The CDR3 DNA reads TGTGCCAGCCGCCGGGCAGGGCGGGACTACGAGCAGTACTTC.

This chain links TRBV9 with TRBJ1-1, with unresolved D. V was shortened by 3 bases and J by 1 base, with 16 bases between the two germline ends. Germline V gives CDR1 SGDLS, CDR2 YYNGEE. This CDR3 has 16 amino acids. For the CDR3, the DNA is TGTGCCAGCAGCGATTTAGCCTTTGGCCCGAACACTGAAGCTTTCTTT. Its protein is CASSDLAFGPNTEAFF.

In this sample, this clonotype turned up a few times. This chain connects TRBV10-3 to TRBJ2-1, with D possibly being TRBD1 or TRBD2 (5 bases each). Trimming shortened V by 3 bases and J by 1 base, and 13 bases separated the two germline ends. The CDR3 has 16 residues. In germline, CDR1 is ENHRY, CDR2 SYGVKD. CDR3 protein: CAISEERGLSYNEQFF. The DNA of the CDR3 is TGTGCCATCAGTGAAGAACGGGGCCTTTCCTACAATGAGCAGTTCTTC.

The chain joins TRBV11-2 to TRBJ2-3; 15 bases are shared with TRBD2. Germline-derived CDR1 and CDR2 are SGHAT and FQNNGV. The CDR3 totals 16 residues. Unmatched junction bases numbered 6, after V lost 5 bases and J lost 6 bases. The CDR3 region has the DNA TGTGCCAGCAGCCGCGGGACTAGCGGGGGGTGGGATACGCAGTATTTT. Translating it yields CASSRGTSGGWDTQYF. Based on the CDR3 plus reference TRBV11-2 and TRBJ2-3, the full variable domain is EAGVAQSPRYKIIEKRQSVAFWCNPISGHATLYWYQQILGQGPKLLIQFQNNGVVDDSQLPKDRFSAERLKGVDSTLKIQPAKLEDSAVYLCASSRGTSGGWDTQYFGPGTRLTVL.

In this sample, this clonotype turned up a few times. V is TRBV7-2 and J is TRBJ2-3, with D possibly TRBD1 on 5 matching bases. In germline, CDR1 is SGHTA, CDR2 FQGNSA. V dropped 6 bases and J dropped 2 bases, with 15 bases sitting between them. The CDR3 covers 15 residues. Written as DNA, the CDR3 is TGTGCCAGCAGGTCGGTGACAGAACCCACAGATACGCAGTATTTT. It is translated as CASRSVTEPTDTQYF.

V is TRBV27 and J is TRBJ2-5; 7 bases fit TRBD2. V shed 4 bases and J 3 bases; nucleotides not matched to a gene: 11. This CDR3 contains 16 residues. Per germline, CDR1 MNHEY and CDR2 SMNVEV (reference sequence). The CDR3 coding sequence is TGTGCCAGCAGTTCCGTTCTACGGGGGGTCAAAGAGACCCAGTACTTC. This gives the protein CASSSVLRGVKETQYF.

The chain couples TRBV12-3 or TRBV12-4 to TRBJ2-1; possibly TRBD1 or TRBD2 for D (5 bases each). The CDR3 extends over 11 amino acids. Trimming cost V 7 bases and J 10 bases, with 11 bases left between them. DNA of the CDR3: TGTGCCAGCAACGGGGCTGGGGAGCAGTTCTTC. It is translated as CASNGAGEQFF.

The chain is built from TRBV27 and TRBJ1-6; TRBD1 agrees at 8 bases. The germline V gene encodes CDR1 MNHEY and CDR2 SMNVEV (reference sequence). The CDR3 runs 15 residues. After removal of 5 bases from V and 6 bases from J, the junction contained 6 bases not matched to a gene. The DNA of the CDR3 is TGTGCCAGCAGTCAGATGACAGGGGTTAATTCACCCCTCCACTTT. Translation: CASSQMTGVNSPLHF.

This clonotype was found many times. CDR3 sequence reads: CASSSYPRAYGYTF. CDR3 sequence (DNA): TGTGCCAGCAGCTCTTATCCCCGGGCCTATGGCTACACCTTC. This chain uses TRBV7-9 with TRBJ1-2; the D is unclear. CDR3 size: 14 residues. Looked up from germline, CDR1 is SEHNR and CDR2 is FQNEAQ (reference sequence). Trimming cost V 4 bases and J 4 bases, with 13 bases left between them.

V is TRBV5-1 and J is TRBJ1-1; 8 bases fit TRBD1. This CDR3 has 14 amino acids. Germline V gene sequence: CDR1 SGHRS, CDR2 YFSETQ. With V trimmed by 4 bases and J by 2 bases, 4 bases remained unmatched. The CDR3 nucleotides read TGCGCCAGCAGCGCGGACAGGGTAAACACTGAAGCTTTCTTT. It translates to CASSADRVNTEAFF.